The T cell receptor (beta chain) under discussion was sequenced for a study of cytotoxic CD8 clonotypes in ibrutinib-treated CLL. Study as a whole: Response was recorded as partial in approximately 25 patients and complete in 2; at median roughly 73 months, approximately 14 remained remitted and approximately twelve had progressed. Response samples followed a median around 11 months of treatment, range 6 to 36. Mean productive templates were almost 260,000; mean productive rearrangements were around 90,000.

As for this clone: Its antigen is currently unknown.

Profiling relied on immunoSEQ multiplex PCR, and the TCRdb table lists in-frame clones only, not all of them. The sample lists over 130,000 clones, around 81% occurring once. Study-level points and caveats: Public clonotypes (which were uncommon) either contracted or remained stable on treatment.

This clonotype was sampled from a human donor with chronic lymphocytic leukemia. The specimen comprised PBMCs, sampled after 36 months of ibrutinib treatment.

The chain's CDR3 is CASSLEIGITDTQYF. The CDR3 nucleotides read TGTGCCAGCAGCTTGGAAATAGGGATTACAGATACGCAGTATTTT. The rearrangement joins TRBV5-4 to TRBJ2-3; D gene uncertain. This CDR3 spans 15 amino acids. The ends were cut back, 0 bases at V and 3 bases at J, with 11 bases in the middle. The germline V gene has CDR1 SGHNT and CDR2 YYREEE (reference sequence).